This is a list of T cell receptor beta chains from one sample in a study of blood T cell repertoires in COVID-19. The data were produced by immunoSEQ multiplex PCR, yet TCRdb's version contains in-frame clones alone and is incomplete. This sample yields about 27,000 clones, of which about 85% are seen a single time; more than 60% belongs to the top ten. Sequenced material: peripheral blood. Source of these receptors: a man between 65 and 80 years old with acute or convalescent COVID-19. CDR3s include the opening cysteine and the closing phenylalanine or tryptophan. D genes are given only for firm matches. A clone size is listed for some rows: how often the clone was seen (once, few, many), or a class if it is expanded.

j_gene | abundance | v_gene | d_gene | len | CDR3aa | CDR3nt
TRBJ2-1 | . | TRBV11-3 | TRBD1 | 13 | CASSLDRGNEQFF | TGTGCCAGCAGCTTGGACAGGGGCAATGAGCAGTTCTTC
TRBJ1-1 | . | TRBV7-9 | . | 14 | CASSSPLLNTEAFF | TGTGCCAGCAGCTCCCCCCTTCTAAACACTGAAGCTTTCTTT
TRBJ2-3 | . | TRBV4-1 | . | 16 | CASSQDRVGLVDTQYF | TGCGCCAGCAGCCAAGATCGGGTAGGCTTGGTAGATACGCAGTATTTT
TRBJ2-3 | few | TRBV7-9 | TRBD2 | 14 | CASGTSGNTDTQYF | TGTGCCAGCGGAACTAGCGGAAACACAGATACGCAGTATTTT
TRBJ1-5 | . | TRBV5-6 | . | 16 | CASSLRRRTPNQPQHF | TGTGCCAGCAGCTTGAGAAGGAGAACCCCCAATCAGCCCCAGCATTTT
TRBJ1-6 | . | TRBV30 | . | 13 | CAWSGYHNSPLHF | TGTGCCTGGAGTGGCTATCATAATTCACCCCTCCACTTT
TRBJ1-1 | . | TRBV9 | TRBD1 | 15 | CASSVGGTGANEAFF | TGTGCCAGCAGCGTAGGAGGGACAGGGGCAAATGAAGCTTTCTTT
TRBJ2-2 | . | TRBV2 | . | 16 | CASNGMRQLFTGELFF | TGTGCCAGCAATGGGATGCGACAGCTTTTTACCGGGGAGCTGTTTTTT
TRBJ2-3 | . | TRBV9 | . | 16 | CASSVGPSPRTDTQYF | TGTGCCAGCAGCGTAGGTCCCAGTCCCCGCACAGATACGCAGTATTTT
TRBJ1-2 | . | TRBV6-5 | . | 13 | CASRTRGGVGYTF | TGTGCCAGCAGAACCCGGGGGGGGGTTGGCTACACCTTC
TRBJ2-2 | . | TRBV5-1 | TRBD2 | 18 | CASSLRPGGPSDTGELFF | TGCGCCAGCAGCTTGAGACCGGGAGGGCCTTCGGACACCGGGGAGCTGTTTTTT
TRBJ1-5 | . | TRBV2 | TRBD1 | 12 | CASKTGTQPQHF | TGTGCCAGCAAGACAGGGACTCAGCCCCAGCATTTT
TRBJ1-1 | . | TRBV2 | TRBD1 | 15 | CASSSGTGGNTEAFF | TGTGCCAGCAGTTCCGGGACAGGGGGCAACACTGAAGCTTTCTTT
TRBJ2-1 | . | TRBV6-1 | TRBD2 | 14 | CASSDAGAEGEQFF | TGTGCCAGCAGTGATGCGGGAGCGGAGGGTGAGCAGTTCTTC
TRBJ1-2 | . | TRBV3-1/TRBV3-2 | . | 14 | CASSQDWRVDGYTF | TGTGCCAGCAGCCAAGATTGGAGGGTTGATGGCTACACCTTC
TRBJ2-2 | . | TRBV5-1 | . | 14 | CASSLGQNTGELFF | TGCGCCAGCAGCTTGGGACAGAACACCGGGGAGCTGTTTTTT
TRBJ1-1 | . | TRBV7-6 | . | 15 | CASSPITGWNTEAFF | TGTGCCAGCAGCCCAATTACCGGTTGGAACACTGAAGCTTTCTTT
TRBJ1-2 | . | TRBV5-6 | TRBD1 | 14 | CASSLWDRGGGYTF | TGTGCCAGCAGCTTGTGGGACAGGGGGGGAGGCTACACCTTC
TRBJ2-3 | . | TRBV5-6 | . | 13 | CASSLPAADTQYF | TGTGCCAGCAGCTTGCCAGCGGCAGATACGCAGTATTTT
TRBJ1-5 | . | TRBV19 | . | 17 | CASTQGSVSMMNQPQHF | TGTGCCAGTACCCAGGGTTCCGTGAGTATGATGAATCAGCCCCAGCATTTT
TRBJ2-4 | . | TRBV19 | TRBD2 | 15 | CASSNRNGLVDIQYF | TGTGCCAGTTCTAATCGAAACGGACTAGTGGACATTCAGTACTTC
TRBJ2-7 | . | TRBV6-5 | TRBD2 | 15 | CASRPIAGGTKEQYF | TGTGCCAGCAGACCCATAGCGGGAGGGACTAAAGAGCAGTACTTC
TRBJ2-2 | . | TRBV11-2 | . | 15 | CASTSMGLNTGELFF | TGTGCCAGCACCTCCATGGGGCTAAACACCGGGGAGCTGTTTTTT
TRBJ2-1 | once | TRBV11-3 | . | 13 | CASSLSRVGEQFF | TGTGCCAGCAGCTTGAGCAGGGTAGGTGAGCAGTTCTTC
TRBJ1-6 | . | TRBV7-8 | . | 15 | CASSLESSYNSPLHF | TGTGCCAGCAGCTTGGAGAGCTCCTATAATTCACCCCTCCACTTT
TRBJ2-3 | . | TRBV5-4 | . | 14 | CASSLSANTDTQYF | TGTGCCAGCAGCTTGTCTGCTAACACAGATACGCAGTATTTT
TRBJ1-6 | . | TRBV5-1 | . | 15 | CASSPFSSYNSPLHF | TGCGCCAGCAGCCCGTTTAGCTCCTATAATTCACCCCTCCACTTT
TRBJ1-4 | . | TRBV29-1 | . | 13 | CSFQGGGSEKLFF | TGCAGCTTCCAAGGGGGGGGCAGTGAAAAACTGTTTTTT
TRBJ1-4 | . | TRBV18 | . | 16 | CASSRGQLATNEKLFF | TGTGCCAGCTCTCGTGGACAGTTAGCAACTAATGAAAAACTGTTTTTT
TRBJ1-5 | . | TRBV3-1/TRBV3-2 | . | 17 | CASSQDLLDKSNQPQHF | TGTGCCAGCAGCCAAGATCTCTTGGACAAGAGCAATCAGCCCCAGCATTTT
TRBJ1-5 | . | TRBV11-2 | . | 14 | CASSLLGEDQPQHF | TGTGCCAGCAGCTTGTTAGGGGAGGATCAGCCCCAGCATTTT
TRBJ2-2 | . | TRBV19 | TRBD2 | 15 | CASNPAGGPIGELFF | TGTGCCAGTAACCCAGCGGGGGGTCCCATCGGGGAGCTGTTTTTT
TRBJ2-5 | . | TRBV30 | . | 15 | CAWSQGQAFQETQYF | TGTGCCTGGAGTCAGGGTCAGGCCTTCCAAGAGACCCAGTACTTC
TRBJ2-1 | . | TRBV28 | . | 14 | CASLLAQSYNEQFF | TGTGCCAGCCTACTAGCCCAATCCTACAATGAGCAGTTCTTC
TRBJ2-1 | . | TRBV10-3 | TRBD2 | 13 | CANREGSGNEQFF | TGTGCCAACCGGGAGGGCTCAGGCAATGAGCAGTTCTTC
TRBJ1-2 | once | TRBV2 | . | 14 | CASSVSGQSYGYTF | TGTGCCAGCAGTGTATCCGGACAGTCCTATGGCTACACCTTC
TRBJ2-5 | once | TRBV7-2 | . | 13 | CASSPDPSRAQYF | TGTGCCAGCAGCCCTGACCCCTCCAGGGCCCAGTACTTC
TRBJ2-1 | . | TRBV5-8 | TRBD1 | 15 | CASSKGQTSYNEQFF | TGTGCCAGCAGCAAGGGACAGACCTCCTACAATGAGCAGTTCTTC
TRBJ1-5 | few | TRBV15 | TRBD1 | 18 | CATSRGNAGTVSNQPQHF | TGTGCCACCAGCAGAGGAAACGCCGGGACAGTGAGCAATCAGCCCCAGCATTTT
TRBJ2-3 | . | TRBV7-2 | TRBD2 | 16 | CASSFHVAGDTDTQYF | TGTGCCAGCAGCTTCCATGTAGCGGGGGACACAGATACGCAGTATTTT
TRBJ1-5 | . | TRBV24-1 | TRBD1 | 17 | CATSDSRQGAGNQPQHF | TGTGCCACCAGTGATTCGAGACAGGGGGCTGGCAATCAGCCCCAGCATTTT
TRBJ1-3 | . | TRBV30 | . | 13 | CAWSGSRGNTIYF | TGTGCCTGGAGTGGAAGCAGGGGAAACACCATATATTTT
TRBJ1-5 | . | TRBV4-1 | TRBD1 | 15 | CASSQGDRDNQPQHF | TGCGCCAGCAGCCAAGGGGACAGGGACAATCAGCCCCAGCATTTT
TRBJ2-7 | few | TRBV5-1 | TRBD1 | 13 | CASRVRGQFEQYF | TGCGCCAGCAGAGTCAGGGGGCAATTCGAGCAGTACTTC
TRBJ2-5 | . | TRBV10-3 | . | 15 | CAISAQQGVRETQYF | TGTGCCATCAGTGCCCAACAGGGAGTCCGGGAGACCCAGTACTTC
TRBJ2-3 | . | TRBV12-5 | TRBD1 | 15 | CASGRRQGGTDTQYF | TGTGCTAGTGGCCGGAGACAGGGCGGAACAGATACGCAGTATTTT
TRBJ1-5 | . | TRBV6-5 | . | 12 | CASSHGGQPQHF | TGTGCCAGCAGTCACGGCGGTCAGCCCCAGCATTTT
TRBJ2-2 | . | TRBV18 | TRBD1 | 15 | CASSLGQGNTGELFF | TGTGCCAGCTCGCTAGGACAGGGCAATACCGGGGAGCTGTTTTTT
TRBJ1-6 | once | TRBV2 | TRBD1 | 14 | CASSTGTVNSPLHF | TGTGCCAGCAGTACCGGGACAGTTAATTCACCCCTCCACTTT
TRBJ1-4 | . | TRBV5-5 | . | 14 | CASSPGLTNEKLFF | TGTGCCAGCAGCCCCGGGTTAACTAATGAAAAACTGTTTTTT
TRBJ1-2 | . | TRBV5-1 | TRBD1 | 14 | CASSLVGQGDGYTF | TGCGCCAGCAGCTTGGTAGGACAGGGGGACGGCTACACCTTC
TRBJ2-3 | . | TRBV7-8 | TRBD1 | 16 | CASSLVTGQDTDTQYF | TGTGCCAGCAGCTTAGTTACAGGACAGGACACAGATACGCAGTATTTT
TRBJ2-2 | few | TRBV9 | . | 17 | CASSVGADIANTGELFF | TGTGCCAGCAGCGTAGGCGCGGACATCGCGAACACCGGGGAGCTGTTTTTT
TRBJ1-5 | few | TRBV11-2 | . | 14 | CASSPGGGNQPQHF | TGTGCCAGCAGCCCTGGGGGAGGGAATCAGCCCCAGCATTTT
TRBJ2-6 | . | TRBV19 | TRBD1 | 16 | CASRGTDRAGANVLTF | TGTGCCAGTAGGGGAACTGACAGGGCTGGGGCCAACGTCCTGACTTTC
TRBJ2-7 | . | TRBV4-2 | TRBD1 | 16 | CASSPTGTGATYEQYF | TGTGCCAGCAGCCCGACAGGGACAGGGGCCACCTACGAGCAGTACTTC
TRBJ2-7 | few | TRBV28 | TRBD1 | 15 | CASSTHRGLSYEQYF | TGTGCCAGCAGTACGCACAGGGGATTGTCCTACGAGCAGTACTTC
TRBJ1-1 | . | TRBV5-1 | . | 16 | CASSHILSTQAPEAFF | TGCGCCAGCAGCCATATATTGTCCACGCAGGCGCCTGAAGCTTTCTTT
TRBJ1-5 | once | TRBV15 | TRBD1 | 15 | CATSSWTGISQPQHF | TGTGCCACCAGCAGTTGGACAGGGATTAGTCAGCCCCAGCATTTT